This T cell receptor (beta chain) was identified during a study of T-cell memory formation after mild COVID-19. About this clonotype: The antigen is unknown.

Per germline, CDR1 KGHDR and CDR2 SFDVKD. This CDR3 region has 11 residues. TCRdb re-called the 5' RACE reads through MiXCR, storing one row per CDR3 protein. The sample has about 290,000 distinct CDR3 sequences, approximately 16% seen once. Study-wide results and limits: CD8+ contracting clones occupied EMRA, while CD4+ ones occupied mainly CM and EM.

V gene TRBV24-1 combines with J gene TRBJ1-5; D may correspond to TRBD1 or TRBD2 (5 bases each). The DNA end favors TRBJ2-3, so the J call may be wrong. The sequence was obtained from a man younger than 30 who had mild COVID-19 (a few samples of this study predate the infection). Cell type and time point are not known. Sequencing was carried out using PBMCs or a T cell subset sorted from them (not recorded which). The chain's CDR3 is CATSTGQPQYF. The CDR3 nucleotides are TGTGCCACCTCCACGGGGCAGCCCCAGTATTTT.